The rows below give T cell receptor beta chains drawn from one sample of a study of brain metastases from non-small cell lung cancer. Generated by immunoSEQ multiplex PCR, the TCRdb table keeps only in-frame clones and is missing some. The sample lists some 4,300 clones, about 80% occurring once. The sample consisted of primary lung tumor tissue. The receptors originated from a donor at least 40 years old with non-small cell lung cancer. CDR3s include the opening cysteine and the closing phenylalanine or tryptophan. The order of the fields is J gene, V gene, clone size, CDR3 protein. Rows give clone size only sometimes, using once, few, many, or a class for an expanded clone.

j_call: TRBJ1-5
v_call: TRBV5-1
clone_size: -
cdr3_aa: CASSLGPDQPQHF

j_call: TRBJ2-5
v_call: TRBV7-2
clone_size: once
cdr3_aa: CASSNSGGARQETQYF

j_call: TRBJ1-5
v_call: TRBV30
clone_size: -
cdr3_aa: CAWRRPDRENQPQHF

j_call: TRBJ1-4
v_call: TRBV19
clone_size: few
cdr3_aa: CASSAAFINEKLFF

j_call: TRBJ1-2
v_call: TRBV5-8
clone_size: -
cdr3_aa: CASSRLNNYGYTF

j_call: TRBJ1-4
v_call: TRBV30
clone_size: -
cdr3_aa: CAWRGQAGEKLFF

j_call: TRBJ2-1
v_call: TRBV9
clone_size: -
cdr3_aa: CASSAPPRIDEQFF

j_call: TRBJ1-6
v_call: TRBV7-2
clone_size: -
cdr3_aa: CASSLDRARSPLHF

j_call: TRBJ1-6
v_call: TRBV18
clone_size: -
cdr3_aa: CASSSRQGLESPLHF

j_call: TRBJ2-2
v_call: TRBV5-6
clone_size: -
cdr3_aa: CASSPGLAGVLNTGELFF

j_call: TRBJ1-5
v_call: TRBV5-1
clone_size: -
cdr3_aa: CASSFGYNQPQHF

j_call: TRBJ1-2
v_call: TRBV7-2
clone_size: -
cdr3_aa: CASSLRLQGASGGYTF

j_call: TRBJ2-3
v_call: TRBV9
clone_size: once
cdr3_aa: CASSVARNRQGILDTQYF

j_call: TRBJ2-2
v_call: TRBV7-3
clone_size: -
cdr3_aa: CASSFTGTGELFF

j_call: TRBJ2-5
v_call: TRBV6-1
clone_size: -
cdr3_aa: CASSEGFQRGGRETQYF

j_call: TRBJ2-1
v_call: TRBV19
clone_size: -
cdr3_aa: CASKSLAGGFSYNEQFF

j_call: TRBJ1-2
v_call: TRBV29-1
clone_size: -
cdr3_aa: CSVPTGNGYTF

j_call: TRBJ1-4
v_call: TRBV14
clone_size: few
cdr3_aa: CASRGGQLNEKLFF

j_call: TRBJ1-1
v_call: TRBV28
clone_size: once
cdr3_aa: CASTQRAAGPRGTEAFF

j_call: TRBJ1-1
v_call: TRBV30
clone_size: -
cdr3_aa: CAWGQPNTEAFF

j_call: TRBJ2-5
v_call: TRBV30
clone_size: -
cdr3_aa: CAWRGGTGGRETQYF

j_call: TRBJ1-5
v_call: TRBV6-2/TRBV6-3
clone_size: -
cdr3_aa: CASSYSNVGGASNQPQHF

j_call: TRBJ2-3
v_call: TRBV29-1
clone_size: -
cdr3_aa: CSVRQGGTDTQYF

j_call: TRBJ2-5
v_call: TRBV11-3
clone_size: few
cdr3_aa: CASSGQQETQYF

j_call: TRBJ1-1
v_call: TRBV3-1/TRBV3-2
clone_size: -
cdr3_aa: CASSPHSEERTEAFF

j_call: TRBJ1-1
v_call: TRBV27
clone_size: -
cdr3_aa: CASRRGSAFEAFF

j_call: TRBJ1-4
v_call: TRBV30
clone_size: few
cdr3_aa: CAWEYPRDSREKLFF

j_call: TRBJ1-2
v_call: TRBV7-8
clone_size: once
cdr3_aa: CASSPPGVLYGYTF

j_call: TRBJ1-4
v_call: TRBV6-2/TRBV6-3
clone_size: -
cdr3_aa: CASSYSKNEKLFF